The 15 T cell receptor beta chains presented below share a single source sample, sequenced in a study of T cell responses to AZD1222 COVID-19 vaccine. Libraries were prepared by immunoSEQ multiplex PCR; TCRdb keeps only in-frame clonotypes and omits some of them. The sample comprises 130,000 to 150,000 clones, 88% of which are singletons, and approximately 5.6% rests with the top ten. The specimen comprised peripheral blood, sampled 28 days after the second dose of the MenACWY control vaccine. The source is an adult who received the MenACWY meningococcal vaccine as a control.

The chain recombines TRBV6-5 with TRBJ1-4, with 10 nucleotides matching TRBD1. CDR3 size: 15 residues. CDR1 and CDR2 from the germline V gene are MNHEY and SVGAGI. V gave up 6 bases and J gave up 0 bases; unmatched junction bases: 1. For the CDR3, the DNA is TGTGCCAGCAGGGGACAGGGGCCAACTAATGAAAAACTGTTTTTT. Protein sequence: CASRGQGPTNEKLFF.

This sequence joins TRBV24-1 and TRBJ1-2, with D possibly being TRBD1 (6 bases). The V end lost 5 bases, the J end lost 0 bases, and 9 bases lay between the germline ends. CDR1 is KGHDR and CDR2 is SFDVKD in the germline V gene. CDR3 length equals 14 residues. CDR3: CATSGTATNYGYTF. Written as DNA, the CDR3 is TGTGCCACCAGTGGGACAGCTACTAACTATGGCTACACCTTC.

In its sample, this clone was seen once. V is TRBV6-4 and J is TRBJ2-3, with a weak D call TRBD1 (5 bases). V was clipped by 6 bases and J by 2 bases, with 12 bases between them. CDR3 size: 14 residues. Germline lookup yields CDR1 MRHNA and CDR2 SNTAGT. In nucleotides, the CDR3 is TGTGCCAGCAGCCAGGACACCGCCACAGATACGCAGTATTTT. Its protein product is CASSQDTATDTQYF.

The rearrangement uses TRBV19 and TRBJ2-5; 9 nucleotides line up with TRBD1. The germline V gene has CDR1 LNHDA and CDR2 SQIVND (reference sequence). This CDR3 comprises 15 residues. With V trimmed by 2 bases and J by 7 bases, 8 bases remained unmatched. CDR3 nucleotide sequence: TGTGCCAGTAGTATACTACAGGGGGCGGAGGTGACCCAGTACTTC. Its translation: CASSILQGAEVTQYF. The whole variable domain, remainder taken from reference TRBV19 and TRBJ2-5, is DGGITQSPKYLFRKEGQNVTLSCEQNLNHDAMYWYRQDPGQGLRLIYYSQIVNDFQKGDIAEGYSVSREKKESFPLTVTSAQKNPTAFYLCASSILQGAEVTQYFGPGTRLLVL.

J is TRBJ2-3 and V is TRBV27, with 11 bases matching TRBD2. The ends lost 10 bases at V and 8 bases at J; junction bases unmatched: 14. The CDR3 loop spans 15 amino acids. Germline assignment: CDR1 MNHEY and CDR2 SMNVEV (reference sequence). CDR3: CATGSLAGGAGTQYF. The DNA for the CDR3 is TGTGCCACCGGGAGCCTAGCGGGAGGCGCAGGTACGCAGTATTTT.

This clone came up a few times. The chain is built from TRBV12-3 or TRBV12-4 and TRBJ2-1; D not certain. Trimming removed 8 bases from V and 4 bases from J, with 6 bases in between. CDR3 length: 11 amino acids. As DNA, the CDR3 is TGTGCCAGCCGGCCATACAATGAGCAGTTCTTC. Translating it yields CASRPYNEQFF.

The chain combines TRBV11-2 with TRBJ2-5, with 10 bases fitting TRBD1. J gave up 5 bases and V 5 bases, and 8 bases lay outside the gene matches. Germline V gene data show CDR1 as SGHAT and CDR2 as FQNNGV. The CDR3 spans 15 residues. CDR3 protein: CASSQDRGRAETQYF. The CDR3 coding sequence is TGTGCCAGCAGCCAGGACAGGGGGAGGGCGGAGACCCAGTACTTC.

This sequence joins TRBV19 and TRBJ1-1; 9 positions agree with TRBD1. With 6 bases clipped from V and 0 bases from J, the junction kept 5 bases outside the gene matches. Germline V lookup: CDR1 LNHDA, CDR2 SQIVND (reference sequence). This CDR3 spans 15 amino acids. The CDR3 sequence is CASRPTGGMNTEAFF. CDR3 nucleotide sequence: TGTGCCAGTAGACCGACAGGGGGTATGAACACTGAAGCTTTCTTT.

The V and J genes are TRBV30 and TRBJ2-1; 7 bases agree with TRBD2. The CDR3 contains 12 residues. Trimming took 4 bases from V and 7 from J; bases not matched to a gene: 4. From germline, CDR1 is GTSNPN and CDR2 SVGIG (reference sequence). The CDR3 reads CAWKWGGNEQFF. CDR3 nucleotides: TGTGCCTGGAAGTGGGGGGGGAATGAGCAGTTCTTC.

In nucleotides, the CDR3 is TGTGCCAGTAGTATAGGCTCGACAGAGAATCAGCCCCAGCATTTT. Translating gives CASSIGSTENQPQHF. This chain uses TRBV19 with TRBJ1-5; D perhaps matches TRBD1 (5 bases). The CDR3 length is 15 residues. The germline gives CDR1 LNHDA, CDR2 SQIVND (reference sequence). V lost 1 base, J lost 4 bases, and 11 bases lay in between. Complete variable domain (other parts from reference TRBV19 and TRBJ1-5): DGGITQSPKYLFRKEGQNVTLSCEQNLNHDAMYWYRQDPGQGLRLIYYSQIVNDFQKGDIAEGYSVSREKKESFPLTVTSAQKNPTAFYLCASSIGSTENQPQHFGDGTRLSIL.

The rearrangement joins TRBV9 to TRBJ2-7; 11 positions agree with TRBD1. In germline, CDR1 is SGDLS, CDR2 YYNGEE. The CDR3 totals 16 residues. J lost 3 bases, V lost 0 bases, and 5 bases had no gene match. In DNA, the CDR3 is TGTGCCAGCAGCGTAGGGGCCGGGACAGGGGGCTACGAGCAGTACTTC. It is translated as CASSVGAGTGGYEQYF.

On this clone: This same CDR3 is encoded by further DNA sequences in the sample. The chain employs TRBV6-2 or TRBV6-3 and TRBJ2-7; no reliable D call. V was trimmed by 3 bases and J by 6 bases, leaving 6 bases between them. The CDR3 spans 11 residues. Germline-derived CDR1 and CDR2 are MNHEY and SVGEGT. CDR3 DNA: TGTGCCAGCAGTTATTCTCTCGAGCAGTACTTC. Translating gives CASSYSLEQYF.

The chain uses TRBV27 and TRBJ2-7; TRBD1 matches at 8 bases. CDR3 length equals 14 residues. The trim removed 3 bases at V and 2 bases at J, leaving 3 bases unmatched. CDR1 is MNHEY, CDR2 SMNVEV, per germline (reference sequence). DNA of the CDR3: TGTGCCAGCAGTTTGGCAGGGGGCGCCTACGAGCAGTACTTC. It is translated as CASSLAGGAYEQYF.

The rearrangement joins TRBV27 to TRBJ1-1; D is perhaps TRBD1 (5 bases). This CDR3 has 15 residues. The germline V gene has CDR1 MNHEY and CDR2 SMNVEV (reference sequence). V lost 10 bases, J lost 2 bases, and 20 bases lay in between. CDR3 residues: CATAPIGTPNTEAFF. CDR3 nucleotides: TGTGCCACCGCCCCGATCGGGACTCCTAACACTGAAGCTTTCTTT.

The V call is TRBV6-5, the J call TRBJ2-2; no firm D call. With 7 bases removed from V and 2 bases from J, the gap between germline ends came to 11 bases. Germline lookup yields CDR1 MNHEY and CDR2 SVGAGI. CDR3 length: 14 residues. CDR3 amino acids: CASISGPNTGELFF. The DNA for the CDR3 is TGTGCCAGCATCTCCGGACCCAACACCGGGGAGCTGTTTTTT.